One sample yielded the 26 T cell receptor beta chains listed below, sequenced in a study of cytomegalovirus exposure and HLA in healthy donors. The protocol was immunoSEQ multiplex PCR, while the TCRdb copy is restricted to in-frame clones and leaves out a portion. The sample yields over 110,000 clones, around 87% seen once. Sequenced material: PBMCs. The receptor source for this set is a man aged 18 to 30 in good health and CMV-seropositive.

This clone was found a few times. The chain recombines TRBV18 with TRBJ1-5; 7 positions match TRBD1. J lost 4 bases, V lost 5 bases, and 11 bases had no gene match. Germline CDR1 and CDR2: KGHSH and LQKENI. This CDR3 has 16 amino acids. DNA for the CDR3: TGTGCCAGCTCAGCGTACAGGGGTGACGCGAATCAGCCCCAGCATTTT. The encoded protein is CASSAYRGDANQPQHF.

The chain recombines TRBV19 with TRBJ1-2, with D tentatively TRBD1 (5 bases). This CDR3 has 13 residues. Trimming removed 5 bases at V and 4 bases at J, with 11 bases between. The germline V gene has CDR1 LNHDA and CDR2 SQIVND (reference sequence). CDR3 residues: CASSDRRAYGYTF. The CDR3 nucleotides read TGTGCCAGTAGTGATCGCAGGGCCTATGGCTACACCTTC.

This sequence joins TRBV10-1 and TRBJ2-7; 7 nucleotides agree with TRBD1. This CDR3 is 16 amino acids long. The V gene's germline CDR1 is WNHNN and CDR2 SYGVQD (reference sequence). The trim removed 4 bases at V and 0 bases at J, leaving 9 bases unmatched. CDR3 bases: TGCGCCAGCAGTGGAGGCTTGGGGACAGCCTCCTACGAGCAGTACTTC. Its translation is CASSGGLGTASYEQYF.

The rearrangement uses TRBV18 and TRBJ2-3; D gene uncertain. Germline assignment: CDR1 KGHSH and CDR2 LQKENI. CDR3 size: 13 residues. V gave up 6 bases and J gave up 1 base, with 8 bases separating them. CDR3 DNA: TGTGCCAGCTCCTTGGCTCGCACAGATACGCAGTATTTT. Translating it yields CASSLARTDTQYF.

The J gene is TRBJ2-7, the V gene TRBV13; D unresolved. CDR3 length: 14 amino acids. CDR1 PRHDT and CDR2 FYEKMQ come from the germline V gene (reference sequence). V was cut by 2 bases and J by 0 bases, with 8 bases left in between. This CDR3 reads CASSLRSSSYEQYF. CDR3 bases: TGTGCCAGCAGCTTAAGGAGTTCCTCCTACGAGCAGTACTTC.

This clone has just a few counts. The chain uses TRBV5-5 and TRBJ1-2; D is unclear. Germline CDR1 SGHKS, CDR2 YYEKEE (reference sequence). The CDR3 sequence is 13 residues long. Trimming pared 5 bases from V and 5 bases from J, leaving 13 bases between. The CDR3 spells CASSSTSGYGYTF. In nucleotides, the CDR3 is TGTGCCAGCAGTAGTACAAGCGGATATGGCTACACCTTC.

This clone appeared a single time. As DNA, the CDR3 is TGTGCCAGCACCGAGACAGGGTCCGAATACGAGCAGTACTTC. As protein: CASTETGSEYEQYF. The chain couples TRBV6-5 to TRBJ2-7; 7 positions match TRBD1. Looked up from germline, CDR1 is MNHEY and CDR2 is SVGAGI. Losses at the gene ends were 7 bases for V and 4 bases for J; bases not matched to a gene: 10. The CDR3 consists of 14 residues.

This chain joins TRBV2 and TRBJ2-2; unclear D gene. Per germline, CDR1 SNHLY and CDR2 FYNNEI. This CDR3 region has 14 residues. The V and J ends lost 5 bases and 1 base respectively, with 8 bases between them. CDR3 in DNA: TGTGCCAGCAGTTCCGACTGGAACACCGGGGAGCTGTTTTTT. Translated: CASSSDWNTGELFF.

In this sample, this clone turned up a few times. The CDR3 is CASSPRAGGDEETQYF. In DNA form, the CDR3 reads TGTGCCAGCTCACCCCGGGCGGGGGGGGACGAAGAGACCCAGTACTTC. J is TRBJ2-5 and V is TRBV18; 9 positions match TRBD2. Germline trimming cut 3 bases from V and 3 bases from J; bases unmatched to any gene: 8. There are 16 residues in the CDR3. Germline lookup yields CDR1 KGHSH and CDR2 LQKENI.

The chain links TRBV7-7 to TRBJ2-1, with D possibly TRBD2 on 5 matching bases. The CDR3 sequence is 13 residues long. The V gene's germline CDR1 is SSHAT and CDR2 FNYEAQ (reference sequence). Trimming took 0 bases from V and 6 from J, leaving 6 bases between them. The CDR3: CASSLAGSNEQFF. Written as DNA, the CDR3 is TGTGCCAGCAGCTTAGCGGGGAGCAATGAGCAGTTCTTC. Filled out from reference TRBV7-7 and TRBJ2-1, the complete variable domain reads GAGVSQSPRYKVTKRGQDVTLRCDPISSHATLYWYQQALGQGPEFLTYFNYEAQPDKSGLPSDRFSAERPEGSISTLTIQRTEQRDSAMYRCASSLAGSNEQFFGPGTRLTVL.

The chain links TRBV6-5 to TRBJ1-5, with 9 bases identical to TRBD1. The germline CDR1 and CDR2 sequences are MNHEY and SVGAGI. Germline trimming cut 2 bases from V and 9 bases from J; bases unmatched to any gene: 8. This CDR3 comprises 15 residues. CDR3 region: CASSYRDRAQGPQHF. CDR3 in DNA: TGTGCCAGCAGTTACCGGGACAGGGCCCAGGGGCCCCAGCATTTT.

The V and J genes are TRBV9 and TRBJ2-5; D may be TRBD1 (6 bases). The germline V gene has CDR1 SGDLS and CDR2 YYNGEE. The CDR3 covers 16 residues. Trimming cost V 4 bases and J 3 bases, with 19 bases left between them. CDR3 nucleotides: TGTGCCAGCAGCCCAAATGTCGGACAGAAAAAAGAGACCCAGTACTTC. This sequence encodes CASSPNVGQKKETQYF.

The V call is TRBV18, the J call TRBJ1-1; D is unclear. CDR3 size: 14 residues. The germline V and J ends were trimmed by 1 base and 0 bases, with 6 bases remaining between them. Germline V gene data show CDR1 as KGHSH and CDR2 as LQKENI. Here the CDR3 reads CASSPQGVNTEAFF. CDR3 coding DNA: TGTGCCAGCTCACCACAGGGAGTGAACACTGAAGCTTTCTTT.

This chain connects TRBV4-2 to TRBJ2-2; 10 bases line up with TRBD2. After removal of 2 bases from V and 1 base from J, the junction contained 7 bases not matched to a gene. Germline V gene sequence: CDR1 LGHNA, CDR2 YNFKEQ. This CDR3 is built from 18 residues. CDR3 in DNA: TGTGCCAGCAGCCAAAGGACTCTAGCGGGGGAGAACACCGGGGAGCTGTTTTTT. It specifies CASSQRTLAGENTGELFF.

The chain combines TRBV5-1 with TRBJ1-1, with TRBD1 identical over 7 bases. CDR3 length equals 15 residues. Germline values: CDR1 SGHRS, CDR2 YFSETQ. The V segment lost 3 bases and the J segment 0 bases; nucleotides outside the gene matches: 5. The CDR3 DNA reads TGCGCCAGCAGCTACCAGGGGGGAGTGAACACTGAAGCTTTCTTT. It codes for CASSYQGGVNTEAFF.

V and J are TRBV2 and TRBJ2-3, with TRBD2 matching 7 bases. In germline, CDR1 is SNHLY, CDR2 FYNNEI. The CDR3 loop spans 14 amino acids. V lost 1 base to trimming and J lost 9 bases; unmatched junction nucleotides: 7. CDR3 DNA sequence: TGTGCCAGCAGTGAAGGGGAGGGGATACCGACGCAGTATTTT. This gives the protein CASSEGEGIPTQYF.

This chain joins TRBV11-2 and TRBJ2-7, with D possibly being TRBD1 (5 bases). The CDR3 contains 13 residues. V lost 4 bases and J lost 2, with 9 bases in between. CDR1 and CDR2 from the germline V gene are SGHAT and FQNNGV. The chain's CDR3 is CASSSTATYEQYF. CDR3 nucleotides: TGTGCCAGCAGCTCGACAGCCACCTACGAGCAGTACTTC.

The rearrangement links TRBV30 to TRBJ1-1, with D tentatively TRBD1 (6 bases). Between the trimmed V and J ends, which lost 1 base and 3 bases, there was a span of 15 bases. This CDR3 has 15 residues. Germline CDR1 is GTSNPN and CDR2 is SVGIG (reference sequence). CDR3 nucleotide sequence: TGTGCCTGGAGTGGTACCCAGGGGCGTCACACTGAAGCTTTCTTT. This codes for CAWSGTQGRHTEAFF.

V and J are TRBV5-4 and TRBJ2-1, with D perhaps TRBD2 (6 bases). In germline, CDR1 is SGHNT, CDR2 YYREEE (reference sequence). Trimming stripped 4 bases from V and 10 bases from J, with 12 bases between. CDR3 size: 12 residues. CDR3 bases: TGTGCCAGCAGCCCCGGAGGGGAAGAGCAGTTCTTC. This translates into CASSPGGEEQFF.

The CDR3, as DNA: TGTGCCAGCAGCCCGACAGGGCATGAGCAGTTCTTC. It translates to CASSPTGHEQFF. The rearrangement links TRBV14 to TRBJ2-1, with 7 bases that match TRBD1. Per the germline V gene, CDR1 is SGHDN and CDR2 is FVKESK. The CDR3 has 12 amino acids. V was pared by 4 bases and J by 8 bases, with 2 bases of the junction left unmatched.

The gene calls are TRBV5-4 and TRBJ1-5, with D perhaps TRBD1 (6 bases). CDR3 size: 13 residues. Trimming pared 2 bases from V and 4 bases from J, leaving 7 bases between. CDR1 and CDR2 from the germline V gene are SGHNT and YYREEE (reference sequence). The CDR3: CASSFQGNQPQHF. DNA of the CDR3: TGTGCCAGCAGCTTCCAGGGGAATCAGCCCCAGCATTTT.

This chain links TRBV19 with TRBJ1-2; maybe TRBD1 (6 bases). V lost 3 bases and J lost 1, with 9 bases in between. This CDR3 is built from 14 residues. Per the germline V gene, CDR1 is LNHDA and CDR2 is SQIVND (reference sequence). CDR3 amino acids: CASSMGALNYGYTF. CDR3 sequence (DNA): TGTGCCAGTAGTATGGGGGCCCTTAACTATGGCTACACCTTC.

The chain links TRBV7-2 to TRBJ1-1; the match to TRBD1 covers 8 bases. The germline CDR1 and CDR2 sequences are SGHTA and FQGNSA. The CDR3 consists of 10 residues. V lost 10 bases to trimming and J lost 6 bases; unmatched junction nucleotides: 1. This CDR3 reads CAKTGAEAFF. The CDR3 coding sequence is TGTGCCAAGACAGGGGCTGAAGCTTTCTTT.

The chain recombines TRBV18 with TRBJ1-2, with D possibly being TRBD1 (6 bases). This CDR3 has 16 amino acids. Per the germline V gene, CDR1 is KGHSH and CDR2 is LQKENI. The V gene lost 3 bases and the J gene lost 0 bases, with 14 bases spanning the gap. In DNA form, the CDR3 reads TGTGCCAGCTCACCGTCCGGGACAATAGCTAACTATGGCTACACCTTC. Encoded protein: CASSPSGTIANYGYTF.

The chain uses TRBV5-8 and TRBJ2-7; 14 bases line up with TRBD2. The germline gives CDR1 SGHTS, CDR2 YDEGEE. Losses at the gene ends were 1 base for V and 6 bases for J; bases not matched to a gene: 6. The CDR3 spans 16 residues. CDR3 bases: TGTGCCAGCAGCTTGTACGGACTAGCGGGAGGAGGCGAGCAGTACTTC. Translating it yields CASSLYGLAGGGEQYF.

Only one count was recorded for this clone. As DNA, the CDR3 is TGCGCCAGCAGTGGGCCCCCCTTGACAGATACGCAGTATTTT. This sequence encodes CASSGPPLTDTQYF. The chain is built from TRBV5-1 and TRBJ2-3; no clear D gene. Trimming pared 5 bases from V and 3 bases from J, leaving 13 bases between. There are 14 residues in the CDR3. Germline V gene data show CDR1 as SGHRS and CDR2 as YFSETQ.